One sample yielded the 10 T cell receptor beta chains listed below, sequenced in a study of PD-1 blockade in classical Hodgkin lymphoma. TCRdb's copy holds only in-frame clones and misses some; the assay was immunoSEQ multiplex PCR. The profile shows roughly 30,000 clones, roughly 80% of them singletons. Time point in this sample: cycle 4 day 1 (C4D1), after more than 5 weeks of nivolumab. Each patient relapsed following autologous stem cell transplantation, and prior brentuximab vedotin exposure differed. Thawed PBMCs were the source of CD4+ T cells, purified by magnetic negative selection. The source material was CD4+ T cells from blood, sampled before the fourth cycle of nivolumab. Receptor source: a human donor with classical Hodgkin lymphoma.

The chain is built from TRBV19 and TRBJ1-5; 9 positions match TRBD1. Germline CDR1 and CDR2: LNHDA and SQIVND (reference sequence). CDR3 size: 16 residues. Trimming at V came to 7 bases and at J to 0 bases, leaving 7 bases not matched to a gene. CDR3 DNA sequence: TGTGCCAGTAAGGGACAGGGATCCTATAGCAATCAGCCCCAGCATTTT. Protein product: CASKGQGSYSNQPQHF.

The chain is built from TRBV7-2 and TRBJ1-1; possible D gene TRBD1, 5 bases. The CDR3 is 12 residues long. The germline V and J ends were trimmed by 4 bases and 6 bases, with 9 bases remaining between them. Germline CDR1 reads SGHTA; CDR2 reads FQGNSA. CDR3: CASSWWGAEAFF. The CDR3 DNA is TGTGCCAGCAGCTGGTGGGGGGCTGAAGCTTTCTTT.

The sample holds a few counts of this clone. J is TRBJ1-6 and V is TRBV6-5, with no clear D. CDR1 MNHEY and CDR2 SVGAGI come from the germline V gene. CDR3 length equals 13 residues. V shed 4 bases and J shed 6 bases, with 7 bases lying between them. The CDR3 is CASSSKSNSPLHF. The CDR3 nucleotides are TGTGCCAGCAGTTCCAAGAGTAATTCACCCCTCCACTTT.

The V gene is TRBV9, the J gene TRBJ2-1; 7 nucleotides align to TRBD2. CDR3 length: 14 amino acids. The germline gives CDR1 SGDLS, CDR2 YYNGEE. The V segment lost 0 bases and the J segment 7 bases; nucleotides outside the gene matches: 4. The CDR3 DNA is TGTGCCAGCAGCGTAGCCCGGACTAGTAATGAGCAGTTCTTC. Translated, it gives CASSVARTSNEQFF.

The chain employs TRBV5-4 and TRBJ2-1; 8 bases map to TRBD2. This CDR3 spans 15 amino acids. Losses at the gene ends were 3 bases for V and 12 bases for J; bases not matched to a gene: 14. The germline V gene has CDR1 SGHNT and CDR2 YYREEE (reference sequence). The CDR3 region is CASSSPGLGGFGQFF. CDR3 coding DNA: TGTGCCAGCAGCTCCCCGGGACTAGGCGGGTTCGGGCAGTTCTTC.

This rearrangement joins TRBV30 to TRBJ1-6; 7 nucleotides line up with TRBD1. The CDR3 extends over 19 amino acids. V gave up 1 base and J gave up 2 bases; unmatched junction bases: 14. Germline V gene lookup returns CDR1 GTSNPN and CDR2 SVGIG (reference sequence). The CDR3 DNA is TGTGCCTGGAGTGGATCCCTTTCGACAGGGCGGACCTATAATTCACCCCTCCACTTT. It specifies CAWSGSLSTGRTYNSPLHF.

The V call is TRBV10-2, the J call TRBJ2-3, with D perhaps assigned TRBD1 or TRBD2 (6 bases each). The germline V gene encodes CDR1 WSHSY and CDR2 SAAADI. The CDR3 is made up of 16 amino acids. Trimming stripped 2 bases from V and 0 bases from J, with 12 bases between. In DNA form, the CDR3 reads TGCGCCAGCAGTGAGAGTGGGGGGCTCAGCACAGATACGCAGTATTTT. Its translation: CASSESGGLSTDTQYF.

The rearrangement uses TRBV5-4 and TRBJ2-5; 9 bases align to TRBD1. Germline loops: CDR1 SGHNT, CDR2 YYREEE (reference sequence). V was clipped by 3 bases and J by 5 bases; unmatched bases: 5. The CDR3 has 14 residues. The CDR3 sequence is CASSSQGALETQYF. The DNA of the CDR3 is TGTGCCAGCAGCTCACAGGGGGCGCTTGAGACCCAGTACTTC.

This chain links TRBV7-8 with TRBJ2-3, with TRBD1 identical over 8 bases. J gave up 2 bases and V 4 bases, and 11 bases lay outside the gene matches. The germline V gene has CDR1 SGHVS and CDR2 FQNEAQ. CDR3 length: 17 amino acids. The CDR3 DNA is TGTGCCAGCAGCTCGACAACAGGGGGGTCATTCACAGATACGCAGTATTTT. Translated: CASSSTTGGSFTDTQYF. The entire variable domain, with the rest obtained from reference TRBV7-8 and TRBJ2-3, is as follows: GAGVSQSPRYKVAKRGQDVALRCDPISGHVSLFWYQQALGQGPEFLTYFQNEAQLDKSGLPSDRFFAERPEGSVSTLKIQRTQQEDSAVYLCASSSTTGGSFTDTQYFGPGTRLTVL.

The CDR3 is CASSTRGQANNSPLHF. The DNA for the CDR3 is TGTGCCAGCAGCACAAGGGGACAGGCGAACAATTCACCCCTCCACTTT. This rearrangement joins TRBV7-9 to TRBJ1-6; 8 bases are shared with TRBD1. Germline V lookup: CDR1 SEHNR, CDR2 FQNEAQ (reference sequence). The CDR3 sequence is 16 residues long. The junction had 10 bases not matched to a gene; V was cut back by 5 bases and J by 7 bases.